This T cell receptor (beta chain) came from a study of radiotherapy plus CTLA-4 blockade in lung cancer. As for this clone: What it binds is unknown.

General study results and limits: The best prediction of response reportedly came from early blood T cell clone dynamics, with interferon-beta. In blood, after radiotherapy plus ipilimumab, tumor-derived TCR clones expanded.

TCRdb's copy holds only in-frame clones and misses some; the assay was immunoSEQ multiplex PCR. The profile covers about 95,000 clones, with about four fifths appearing a single time and around 0.78% taken by the ten largest. This CDR3 is 13 amino acids long. V dropped 4 bases and J dropped 3; count of bases not matched to a gene: 3. The germline CDR1 and CDR2 sequences are SGHRS and YFSETQ. The sequenced sample was peripheral blood, obtained from a patient treated with radiotherapy plus ipilimumab. The TCR sequence derives from a human donor with non-small cell lung cancer who had stable disease on radiotherapy plus ipilimumab. The rearrangement joins TRBV5-1 to TRBJ2-5, with TRBD1 identical over 7 bases. This CDR3 is CASSGTAKETQYF. In DNA, the CDR3 is TGCGCCAGCAGCGGGACAGCAAAAGAGACCCAGTACTTC. The full variable domain, in which reference TRBV5-1 and TRBJ2-5 provide the parts outside the CDR3, is KAGVTQTPRYLIKTRGQQVTLSCSPISGHRSVSWYQQTPGQGLQFLFEYFSETQRNKGNFPGRFSGRQFSNSRSEMNVSTLELGDSALYLCASSGTAKETQYFGPGTRLLVL.